This note documents a single T cell receptor (beta chain) sequence. The target antigen is unknown. The sample originates from a study of cytomegalovirus exposure and HLA in healthy donors. Use of 60 Vbeta and 13 Jbeta primers characterized the PCR. The data were produced by immunoSEQ multiplex PCR, yet TCRdb's version contains in-frame clones alone and is incomplete. The sample has more than 85,000 clones, nearly 65% seen once. Germline CDR1 MDHEN, CDR2 SYDVKM. The CDR3 extends over 15 amino acids. The ends lost 5 bases at V and 3 bases at J; junction bases unmatched: 6. Study-wide points: Accurate HLA-A and HLA-B prediction from TCR beta sequences was reported for most subjects.

This TCR was recovered from a human donor in good health. Specimen: PBMCs. This rearrangement joins TRBV28 to TRBJ2-7; 11 bases match TRBD1. The CDR3 sequence: CASSRPGQGVYEQYF. The CDR3 DNA follows: TGTGCCAGCAGTCGTCCGGGACAGGGGGTCTACGAGCAGTACTTC.